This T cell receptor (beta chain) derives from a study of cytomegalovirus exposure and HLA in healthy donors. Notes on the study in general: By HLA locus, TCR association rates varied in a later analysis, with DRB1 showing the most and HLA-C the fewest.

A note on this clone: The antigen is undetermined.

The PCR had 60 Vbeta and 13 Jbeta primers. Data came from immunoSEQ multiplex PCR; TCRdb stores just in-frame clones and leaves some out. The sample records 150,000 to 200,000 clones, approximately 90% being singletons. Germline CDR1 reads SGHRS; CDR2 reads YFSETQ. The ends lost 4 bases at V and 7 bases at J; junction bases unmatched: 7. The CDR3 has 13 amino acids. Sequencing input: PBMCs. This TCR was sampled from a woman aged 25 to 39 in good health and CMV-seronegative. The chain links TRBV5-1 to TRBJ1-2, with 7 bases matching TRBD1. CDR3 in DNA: TGCGCCAGCAGCGCGGGACAGAATTTTGGCTACACCTTC. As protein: CASSAGQNFGYTF.